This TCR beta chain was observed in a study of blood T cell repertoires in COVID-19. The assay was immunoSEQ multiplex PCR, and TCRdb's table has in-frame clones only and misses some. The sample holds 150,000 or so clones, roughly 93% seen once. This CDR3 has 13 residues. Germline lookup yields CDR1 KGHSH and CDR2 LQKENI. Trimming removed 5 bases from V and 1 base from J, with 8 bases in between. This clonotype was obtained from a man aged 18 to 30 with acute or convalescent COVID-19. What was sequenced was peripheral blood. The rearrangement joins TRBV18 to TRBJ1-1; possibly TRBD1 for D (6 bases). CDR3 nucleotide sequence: TGTGCCAGCTCAGGGGGCGCGAACACTGAAGCTTTCTTT. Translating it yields CASSGGANTEAFF. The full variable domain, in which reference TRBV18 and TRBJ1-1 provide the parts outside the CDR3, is NAGVMQNPRHLVRRRGQEARLRCSPMKGHSHVYWYRQLPEEGLKFMVYLQKENIIDESGMPKERFSAEFPKEGPSILRIQQVVRGDSAAYFCASSGGANTEAFFGQGTRLTVV.